This T cell receptor (beta chain) was found in a study of cytomegalovirus exposure and HLA in healthy donors. The germline gives CDR1 PRHDT, CDR2 FYEKMQ (reference sequence). The CDR3 covers 19 residues. With 6 bases clipped from V and 3 bases from J, the junction kept 16 bases outside the gene matches. This clone appeared a few times. Its specificity is not known. The PCR contained 60 Vbeta and 13 Jbeta primers. Libraries were prepared by immunoSEQ multiplex PCR; TCRdb keeps only in-frame clonotypes and omits some of them. The sample carries 150,000 to 200,000 clones, approximately 86% recorded once. Points from the study as a whole: Based on reports, TCR beta sequences accurately predicted HLA-A and HLA-B alleles for most subjects. Compared with the approximately 670-donor mean, an Asian-associated ancestry cluster reportedly had fewer N-insertions, according to a later analysis. In vitro experiments confirmed that three CMV-associated chains were specific for CMV antigens.

The sample consisted of PBMCs. The clonotype originates from a boy between 2 and 10 years old in good health and CMV-seronegative. The chain combines TRBV13 with TRBJ2-5, with TRBD2 identical over 13 bases. CDR3 loop: CASSYVPGLAGWGEETQYF. DNA for the CDR3: TGTGCCAGCAGTTATGTCCCGGGACTAGCGGGATGGGGGGAAGAGACCCAGTACTTC.